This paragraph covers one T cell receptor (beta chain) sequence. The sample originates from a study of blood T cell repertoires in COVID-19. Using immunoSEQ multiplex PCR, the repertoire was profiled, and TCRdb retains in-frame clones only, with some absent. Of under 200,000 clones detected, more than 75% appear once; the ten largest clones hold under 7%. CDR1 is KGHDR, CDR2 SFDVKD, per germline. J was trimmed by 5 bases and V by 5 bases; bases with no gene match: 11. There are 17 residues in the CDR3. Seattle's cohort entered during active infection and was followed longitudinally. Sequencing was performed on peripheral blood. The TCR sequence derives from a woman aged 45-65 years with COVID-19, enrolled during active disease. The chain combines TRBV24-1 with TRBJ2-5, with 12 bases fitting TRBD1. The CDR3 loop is CATSAPAGTGGAETQYF. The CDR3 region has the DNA TGTGCCACCAGTGCCCCGGCCGGGACAGGGGGCGCGGAGACCCAGTACTTC.